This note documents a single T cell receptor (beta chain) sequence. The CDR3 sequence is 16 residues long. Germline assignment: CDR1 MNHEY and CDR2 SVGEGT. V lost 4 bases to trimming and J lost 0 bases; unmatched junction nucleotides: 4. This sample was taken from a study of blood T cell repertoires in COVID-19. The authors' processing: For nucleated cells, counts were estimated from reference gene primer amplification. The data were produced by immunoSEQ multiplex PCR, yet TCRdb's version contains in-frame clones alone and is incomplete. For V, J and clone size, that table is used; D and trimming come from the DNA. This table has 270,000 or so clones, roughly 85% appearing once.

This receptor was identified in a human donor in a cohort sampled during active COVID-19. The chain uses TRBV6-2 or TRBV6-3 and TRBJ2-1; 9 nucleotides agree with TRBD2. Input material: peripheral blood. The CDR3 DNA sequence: TGTGCCAGCAGTTCCAGCGGGAGGCTCTCCTACAATGAGCAGTTCTTC. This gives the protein CASSSSGRLSYNEQFF.